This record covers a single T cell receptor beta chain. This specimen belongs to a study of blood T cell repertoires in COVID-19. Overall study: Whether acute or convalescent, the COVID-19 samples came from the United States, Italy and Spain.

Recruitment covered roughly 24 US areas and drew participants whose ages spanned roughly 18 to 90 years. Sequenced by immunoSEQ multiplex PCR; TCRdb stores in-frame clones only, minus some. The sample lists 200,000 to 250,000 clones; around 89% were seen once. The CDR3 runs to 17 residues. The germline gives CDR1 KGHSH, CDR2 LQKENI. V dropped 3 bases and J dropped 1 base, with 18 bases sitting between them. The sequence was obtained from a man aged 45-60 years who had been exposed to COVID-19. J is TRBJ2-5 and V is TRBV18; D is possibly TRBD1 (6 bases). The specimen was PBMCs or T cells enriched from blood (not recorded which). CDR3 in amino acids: CASSPVSGVKVQETQYF. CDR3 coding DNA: TGTGCCAGCTCACCCGTTTCAGGGGTCAAAGTCCAAGAGACCCAGTACTTC.